This T cell receptor (beta chain) appears in the sequencing data of a study of shared clonotypes between healthy human individuals. The CDR3 sequence is 14 residues long. CDR1 and CDR2 from the germline V gene are SGHAT and FQDESV (reference sequence). V gave up 5 bases and J gave up 5 bases, with 13 bases separating them. Broader study findings: Investigators expected sequencing depth to affect clonotype sharing among donors.

The assay was immunoSEQ multiplex PCR, and TCRdb's table has in-frame clones only and misses some. Among roughly 480,000 clones listed, 79% were seen once. Turning to this clone: Antigen: not known.

The source of this sequence is a woman aged 40-49 years in good health. Some clones in this sample may be carry-over from other donors' samples. Sequences were obtained from PBMCs. This rearrangement joins TRBV11-1 to TRBJ2-1, with D possibly called TRBD1 or TRBD2 (5 bases each). CDR3 in DNA: TGTGCCAGCAGCCGACAACGGGACGACAATGAGCAGTTCTTC. Translation: CASSRQRDDNEQFF.